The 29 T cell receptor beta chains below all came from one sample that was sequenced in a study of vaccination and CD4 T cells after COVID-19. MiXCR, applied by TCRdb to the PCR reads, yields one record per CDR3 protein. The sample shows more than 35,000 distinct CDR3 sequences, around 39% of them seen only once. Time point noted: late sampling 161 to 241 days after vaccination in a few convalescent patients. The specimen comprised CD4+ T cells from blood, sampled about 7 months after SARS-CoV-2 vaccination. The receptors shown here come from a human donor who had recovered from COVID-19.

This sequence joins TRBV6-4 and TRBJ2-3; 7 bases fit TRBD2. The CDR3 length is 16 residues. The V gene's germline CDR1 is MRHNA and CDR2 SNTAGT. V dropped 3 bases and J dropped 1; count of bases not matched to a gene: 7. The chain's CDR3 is CASSEGPSGGTDTQYF. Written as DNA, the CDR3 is TGTGCCAGCAGTGAGGGGCCTAGCGGCGGCACAGATACGCAGTATTTT.

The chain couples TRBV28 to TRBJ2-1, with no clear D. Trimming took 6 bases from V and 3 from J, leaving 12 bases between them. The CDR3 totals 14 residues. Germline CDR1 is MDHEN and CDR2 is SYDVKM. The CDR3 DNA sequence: TGTGCCAGCAGAATGCCGGGCTACTACAATGAGCAGTTCTTC. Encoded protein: CASRMPGYYNEQFF.

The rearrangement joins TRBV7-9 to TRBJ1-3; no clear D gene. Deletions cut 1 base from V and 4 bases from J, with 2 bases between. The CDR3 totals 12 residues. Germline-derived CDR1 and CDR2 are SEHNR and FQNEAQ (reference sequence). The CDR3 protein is CASSLDGNTIYF. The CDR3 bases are TGTGCCAGCAGCTTAGACGGAAACACCATATATTTT.

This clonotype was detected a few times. CDR3 nucleotides: TGTGCCATCAGACTGAAACAGGGTTACGAGCAGTACTTC. Amino acids: CAIRLKQGYEQYF. V usage is TRBV10-3 and J usage is TRBJ2-7; D possibly corresponds to TRBD1 (6 bases). The V gene's germline CDR1 is ENHRY and CDR2 SYGVKD. Deletions cut 6 bases from V and 4 bases from J, with 13 bases between. This CDR3 comprises 13 residues.

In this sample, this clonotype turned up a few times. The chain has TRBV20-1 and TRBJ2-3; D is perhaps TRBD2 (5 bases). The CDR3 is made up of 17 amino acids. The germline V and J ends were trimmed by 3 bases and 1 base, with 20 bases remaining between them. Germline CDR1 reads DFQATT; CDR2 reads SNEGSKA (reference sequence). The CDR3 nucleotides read TGCAGTGCTAGTCACCAATCCGGGAACATTCGCACAGATACGCAGTATTTT. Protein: CSASHQSGNIRTDTQYF.

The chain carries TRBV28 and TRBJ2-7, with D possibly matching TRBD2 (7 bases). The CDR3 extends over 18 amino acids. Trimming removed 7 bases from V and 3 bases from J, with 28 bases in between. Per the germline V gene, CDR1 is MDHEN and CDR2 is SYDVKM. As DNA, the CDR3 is TGTGCCAGCACCTCGATGGGGGCTAGCGGTTTTTACCTCTACGAGCAGTACTTC. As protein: CASTSMGASGFYLYEQYF.

The CDR3 loop reads CASAGEAETNQPQHF. The CDR3 coding sequence is TGTGCCAGCGCTGGGGAGGCAGAAACTAATCAGCCCCAGCATTTT. This chain uses TRBV28 with TRBJ1-5; no firm D call. V was trimmed by 8 bases and J by 4 bases, leaving 18 bases between them. The CDR3 extends over 15 amino acids. Germline CDR1 MDHEN, CDR2 SYDVKM.

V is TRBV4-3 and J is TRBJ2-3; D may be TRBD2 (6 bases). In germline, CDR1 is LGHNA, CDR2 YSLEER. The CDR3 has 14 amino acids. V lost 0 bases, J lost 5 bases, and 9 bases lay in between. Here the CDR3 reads CASSQDPGGDTQYF. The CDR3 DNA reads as TGCGCCAGCAGCCAAGACCCCGGGGGAGATACGCAGTATTTT.

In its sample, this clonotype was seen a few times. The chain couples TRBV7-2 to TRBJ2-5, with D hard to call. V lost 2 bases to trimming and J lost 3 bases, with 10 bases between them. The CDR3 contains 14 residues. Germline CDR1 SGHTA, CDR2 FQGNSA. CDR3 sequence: CASSLPVMEETQYF. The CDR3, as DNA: TGTGCCAGCAGCTTACCAGTGATGGAAGAGACCCAGTACTTC.

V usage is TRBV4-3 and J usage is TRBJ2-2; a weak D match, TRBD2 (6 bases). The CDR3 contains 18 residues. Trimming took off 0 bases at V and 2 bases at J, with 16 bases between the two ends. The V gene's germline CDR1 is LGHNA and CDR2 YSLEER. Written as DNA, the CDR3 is TGCGCCAGCAGCCAAGATCGGACGGGCGGGACTAACACCGGGGAGCTGTTTTTT. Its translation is CASSQDRTGGTNTGELFF.

This CDR3 is CASSETDRYGYTF. In DNA, the CDR3 is TGTGCCAGCAGTGAAACGGACCGGTATGGCTACACCTTC. The chain is built from TRBV6-1 and TRBJ1-2; D ambiguous. With 2 bases removed from V and 5 bases from J, the gap between germline ends came to 9 bases. The CDR3 has 13 residues. Germline CDR1 is MNHNS and CDR2 is SASEGT.

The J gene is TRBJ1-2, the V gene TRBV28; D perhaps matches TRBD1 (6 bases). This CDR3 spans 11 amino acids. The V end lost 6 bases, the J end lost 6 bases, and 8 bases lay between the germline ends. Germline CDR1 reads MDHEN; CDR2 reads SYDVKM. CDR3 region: CASRRQDGYTF. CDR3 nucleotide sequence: TGTGCCAGCAGAAGACAGGATGGCTACACCTTC.

CDR3 bases: TGTGCCAGCAGTTTAAAGGAGCCCGGCGAGATGAACACTGAAGCTTTCTTT. Protein sequence: CASSLKEPGEMNTEAFF. The genes are TRBV27 and TRBJ1-1, with D uncertain. Germline V gene sequence: CDR1 MNHEY, CDR2 SMNVEV (reference sequence). Trimming cost V 2 bases and J 0 bases, with 16 bases left between them. This CDR3 contains 17 residues.

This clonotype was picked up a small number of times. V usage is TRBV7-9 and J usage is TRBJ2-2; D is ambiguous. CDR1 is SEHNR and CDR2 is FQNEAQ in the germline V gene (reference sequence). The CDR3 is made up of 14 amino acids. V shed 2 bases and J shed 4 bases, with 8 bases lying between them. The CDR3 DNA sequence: TGTGCCAGCAGCTTATTAGTGTCCACCGGGGAGCTGTTTTTT. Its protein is CASSLLVSTGELFF. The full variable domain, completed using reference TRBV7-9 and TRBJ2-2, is DTGVSQNPRHKITKRGQNVTFRCDPISEHNRLYWYRQTLGQGPEFLTYFQNEAQLEKSRLLSDRFSAERPKGSFSTLEIQRTEQGDSAMYLCASSLLVSTGELFFGEGSRLTVL.

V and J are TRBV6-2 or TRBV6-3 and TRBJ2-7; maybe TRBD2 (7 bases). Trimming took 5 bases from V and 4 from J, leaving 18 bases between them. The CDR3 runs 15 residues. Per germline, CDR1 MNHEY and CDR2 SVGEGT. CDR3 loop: CASSRSGAGGYEQYF. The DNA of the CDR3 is TGTGCCAGCAGTCGATCAGGGGCCGGGGGGTACGAGCAGTACTTC.

The CDR3 reads CASSIQTSHRSGYTF. CDR3 sequence (DNA): TGTGCCAGTAGTATCCAGACCTCGCATCGTTCCGGCTACACCTTC. The chain links TRBV19 to TRBJ1-2; no clear D. The CDR3 consists of 15 residues. CDR1 is LNHDA and CDR2 is SQIVND in the germline V gene (reference sequence). The V end was cut by 3 bases, the J end by 8 bases, with 19 bases between.

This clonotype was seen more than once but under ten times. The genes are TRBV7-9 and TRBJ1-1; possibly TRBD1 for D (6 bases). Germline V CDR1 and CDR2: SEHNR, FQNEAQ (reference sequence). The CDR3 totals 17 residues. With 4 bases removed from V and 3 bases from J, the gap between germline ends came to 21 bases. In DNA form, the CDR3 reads TGTGCCAGCAGCTATCAGGGGCTAGAGGGTTATGACACTGAAGCTTTCTTT. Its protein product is CASSYQGLEGYDTEAFF.

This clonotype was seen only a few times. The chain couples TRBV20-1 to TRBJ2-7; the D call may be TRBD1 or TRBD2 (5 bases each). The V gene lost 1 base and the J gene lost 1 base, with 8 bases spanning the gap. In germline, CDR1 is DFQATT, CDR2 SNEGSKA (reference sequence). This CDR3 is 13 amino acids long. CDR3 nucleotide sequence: TGCAGTGCTAGAGGTGGGGGTTCCTACGAGCAGTACTTC. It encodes CSARGGGSYEQYF.

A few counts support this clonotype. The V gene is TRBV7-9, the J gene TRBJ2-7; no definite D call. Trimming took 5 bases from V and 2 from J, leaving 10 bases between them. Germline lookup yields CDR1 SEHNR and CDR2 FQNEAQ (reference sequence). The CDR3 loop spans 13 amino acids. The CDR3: CASSGMSPYEQYF. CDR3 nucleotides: TGTGCCAGCAGCGGAATGAGCCCCTACGAGCAGTACTTC.

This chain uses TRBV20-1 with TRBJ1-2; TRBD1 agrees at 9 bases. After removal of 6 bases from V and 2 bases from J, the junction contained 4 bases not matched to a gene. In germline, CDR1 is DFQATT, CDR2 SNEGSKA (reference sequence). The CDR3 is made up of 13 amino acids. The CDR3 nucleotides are TGCAGTGCAGAGGGACAGGGAAACTATGGCTACACCTTC. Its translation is CSAEGQGNYGYTF.

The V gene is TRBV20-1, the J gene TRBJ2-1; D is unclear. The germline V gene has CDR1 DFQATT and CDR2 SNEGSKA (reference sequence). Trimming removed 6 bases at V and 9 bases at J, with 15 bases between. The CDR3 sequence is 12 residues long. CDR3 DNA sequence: TGCAGTGCGAACGTCCCCCCCAGTGAGCAGTTCTTC. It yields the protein CSANVPPSEQFF.

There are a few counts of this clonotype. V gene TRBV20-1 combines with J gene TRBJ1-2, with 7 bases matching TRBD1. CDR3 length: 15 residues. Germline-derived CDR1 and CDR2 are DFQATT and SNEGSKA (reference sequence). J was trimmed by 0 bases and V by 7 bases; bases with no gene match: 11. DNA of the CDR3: TGCAGTGTCCGAGAACAGGGGCAGTCTAACTATGGCTACACCTTC. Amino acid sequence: CSVREQGQSNYGYTF.

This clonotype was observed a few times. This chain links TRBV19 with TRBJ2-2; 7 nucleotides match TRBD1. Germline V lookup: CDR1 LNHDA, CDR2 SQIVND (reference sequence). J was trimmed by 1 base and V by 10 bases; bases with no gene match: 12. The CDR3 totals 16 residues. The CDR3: CATMTPGQVNTGELFF. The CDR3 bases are TGTGCCACTATGACGCCCGGACAGGTGAACACCGGGGAGCTGTTTTTT.

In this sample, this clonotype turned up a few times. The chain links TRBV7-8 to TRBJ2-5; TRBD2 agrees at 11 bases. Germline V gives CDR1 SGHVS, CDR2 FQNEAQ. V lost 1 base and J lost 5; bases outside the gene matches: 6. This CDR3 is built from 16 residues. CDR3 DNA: TGTGCCAGCAGCTTAGTTGTACTAGCGGGAGTTGAGACCCAGTACTTC. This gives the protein CASSLVVLAGVETQYF.

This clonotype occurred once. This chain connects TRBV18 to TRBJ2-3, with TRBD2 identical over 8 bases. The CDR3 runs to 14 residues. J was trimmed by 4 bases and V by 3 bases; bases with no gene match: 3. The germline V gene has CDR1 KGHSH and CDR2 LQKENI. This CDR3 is CASSPRLASDTQYF. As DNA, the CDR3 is TGTGCCAGCTCACCGAGACTAGCGTCAGATACGCAGTATTTT.

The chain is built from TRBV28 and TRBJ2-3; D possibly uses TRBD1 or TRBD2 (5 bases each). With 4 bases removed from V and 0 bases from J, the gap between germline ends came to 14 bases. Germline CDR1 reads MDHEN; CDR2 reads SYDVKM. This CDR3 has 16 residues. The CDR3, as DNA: TGTGCCAGCAGTTACCCCGGGGACGGGAGCACAGATACGCAGTATTTT. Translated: CASSYPGDGSTDTQYF.

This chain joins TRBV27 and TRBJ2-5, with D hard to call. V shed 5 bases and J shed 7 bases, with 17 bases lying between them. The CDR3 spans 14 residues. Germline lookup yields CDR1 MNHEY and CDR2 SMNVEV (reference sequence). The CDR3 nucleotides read TGTGCCAGCAGTCCAGACGGTTCTGGGGTGACCCAGTACTTC. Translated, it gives CASSPDGSGVTQYF.

CDR3 protein: CSARQRGLAYEQFF. The CDR3 DNA reads as TGCAGTGCTAGACAACGCGGACTAGCGTATGAGCAGTTCTTC. The chain links TRBV20-1 to TRBJ2-1, with 9 bases that match TRBD2. The CDR3 contains 14 residues. Germline-derived CDR1 and CDR2 are DFQATT and SNEGSKA (reference sequence). V dropped 2 bases and J dropped 8; count of bases not matched to a gene: 7.

CDR3 nucleotide sequence: TGTGCCAGCAGAGCCGGGACGGCCTCCTACGAGCAGTACTTC. It codes for CASRAGTASYEQYF. This chain links TRBV27 with TRBJ2-7, with D perhaps assigned TRBD1 or TRBD2 (5 bases each). The CDR3 extends over 14 amino acids. CDR1 and CDR2 from the germline V gene are MNHEY and SMNVEV (reference sequence). Trimming pared 6 bases from V and 0 bases from J, leaving 12 bases between.